Listed here are 2 T cell receptor beta chains from one sample, sequenced in a study of blood T cell repertoires in COVID-19. Here immunoSEQ multiplex PCR was the method, and the copy in TCRdb shows in-frame clones only, minus some. Altogether tens of thousands of clones are present, 75% to 90% being singletons, with the ten largest covering 15%. Sequenced input: peripheral blood. The receptors shown here come from a male donor with acute or convalescent COVID-19.

As concerns this clone: Within the sample, other DNA sequences also encode this same CDR3. This chain uses TRBV5-1 with TRBJ1-1; D uncertain. The CDR3 covers 14 residues. CDR1 is SGHRS, CDR2 YFSETQ, per germline. Trimming removed 0 bases from V and 1 base from J, with 7 bases in between. The CDR3 loop is CASSLAGGNTEAFF. The CDR3 region has the DNA TGCGCCAGCAGCTTGGCCGGCGGGAACACTGAAGCTTTCTTT.

The chain combines TRBV19 with TRBJ1-2; TRBD1 agrees at 8 bases. The CDR3 has 15 residues. The trim removed 2 bases at V and 4 bases at J, leaving 6 bases unmatched. Germline-derived CDR1 and CDR2 are LNHDA and SQIVND (reference sequence). The DNA of the CDR3 is TGTGCCAGTAGTATAACACCGGGACAGGCCTATGGCTACACCTTC. Translated: CASSITPGQAYGYTF.